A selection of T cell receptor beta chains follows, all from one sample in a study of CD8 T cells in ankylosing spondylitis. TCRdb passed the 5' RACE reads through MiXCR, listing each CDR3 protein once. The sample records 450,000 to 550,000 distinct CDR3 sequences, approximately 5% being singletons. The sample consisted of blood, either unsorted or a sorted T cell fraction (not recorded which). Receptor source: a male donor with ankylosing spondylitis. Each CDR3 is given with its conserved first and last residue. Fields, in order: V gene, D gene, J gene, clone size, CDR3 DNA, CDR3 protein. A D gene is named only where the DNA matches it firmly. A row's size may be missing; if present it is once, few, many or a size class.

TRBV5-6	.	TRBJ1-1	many	TGTGCCAGCAGCCCCCGATCGGGGGGGCGAAGGACTGAAGCTTTCTTT	CASSPRSGGRRTEAFF
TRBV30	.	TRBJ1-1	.	TGTGCCTCTGGGGGTCGGCAGTTGAACACTGAAGCTTTCTTT	CASGGRQLNTEAFF
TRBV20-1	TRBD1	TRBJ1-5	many	TGCAGTGCTAGAGATAGGAGGACAGGGGCTCAGCCCCAGCATTTT	CSARDRRTGAQPQHF
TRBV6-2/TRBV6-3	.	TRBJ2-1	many	TGTGCCATTCAGGAGGGACCGACCTCCTCATACAATGAGCAGTTCTTC	CAIQEGPTSSYNEQFF
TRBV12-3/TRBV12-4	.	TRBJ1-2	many	TGTGCCAGCAGTTTAGGGTGGGGGGATCGGCTTGTCCCCTATGGCTACACCTTC	CASSLGWGDRLVPYGYTF
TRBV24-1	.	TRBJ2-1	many	TGTGCCACCAGTGCGGGGGCCCACAATGAGCAGTTCTTC	CATSAGAHNEQFF
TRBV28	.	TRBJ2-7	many	TGTGCCAGCAGTGAGGGCAGGGGGGGCTACGAGCAGTACTTC	CASSEGRGGYEQYF
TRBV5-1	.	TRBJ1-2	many	TGCGCCAGCAGCCCGGACGTGGATGGCTACACCTTC	CASSPDVDGYTF
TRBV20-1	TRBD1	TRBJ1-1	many	TGCAGTGCTAGGCAAGACGAACACGGACAGGCAACTGAAGCTTTCTTT	CSARQDEHGQATEAFF
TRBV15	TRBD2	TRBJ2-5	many	TGTGCCACCAGCAGAGATGGGCGGGAGAGTAGCCAAGAGACCCAGTACTTC	CATSRDGRESSQETQYF
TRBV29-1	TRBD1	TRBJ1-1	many	TGCAGCGGTCTGGGACAGACATCGAACACTGAAGCTTTCTTT	CSGLGQTSNTEAFF
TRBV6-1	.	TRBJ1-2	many	TGTGCCAGCACCCCGGGACCCGACTGGAGCGGCTACACCTTC	CASTPGPDWSGYTF
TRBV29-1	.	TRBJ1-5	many	TGCAGCGTTTCTCCCAGGGTAGAACAGCCCCAGCATTTT	CSVSPRVEQPQHF
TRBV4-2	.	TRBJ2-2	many	TGTGCCAGCAGCTTGGGGCCCAGGGACGGCGGGGAGCTGTTTTTT	CASSLGPRDGGELFF
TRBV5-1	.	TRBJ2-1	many	TGCGCCAGCCTCCGGGATCCCCGAGCGAATGAGCAGTTCTTC	CASLRDPRANEQFF
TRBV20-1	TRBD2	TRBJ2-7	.	TGCAGTGCTAGAGATTTCAGCGGGAGGTTGGGGTACGAGCAGTACTTC	CSARDFSGRLGYEQYF
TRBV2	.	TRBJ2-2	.	TGTGCCAGCAGTCCCTTAGCCCAGGCGACCGGGGAGCTGTTTTTT	CASSPLAQATGELFF
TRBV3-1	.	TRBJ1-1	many	TGTGCCAGCAGCCAAGTACGGGGTGGTCCTGAAGCTTTCTTT	CASSQVRGGPEAFF
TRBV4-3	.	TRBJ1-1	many	TGCGCCAGCAGCCCAACCGGTCGGCTGGAAGCTTTCTTT	CASSPTGRLEAFF
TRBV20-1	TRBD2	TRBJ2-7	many	TGCAGTGCTAGTGTAGCGGGAGGGCAGGGGGAGCAGTACTTC	CSASVAGGQGEQYF
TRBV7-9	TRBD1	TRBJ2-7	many	TGTGCCAGCAGCACCGGACAGGGGAGCGCCTACGAGCAGTACTTC	CASSTGQGSAYEQYF
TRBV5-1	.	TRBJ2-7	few	TGCGCCAGCAGCCCAGACCAGGGGCGGTACGAGCAGTACTTC	CASSPDQGRYEQYF
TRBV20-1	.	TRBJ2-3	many	TGCAGTGCTAGACCCCGGGCAGATACGCAGTATTTT	CSARPRADTQYF
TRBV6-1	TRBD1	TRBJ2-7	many	TGTGCCAGCAGACGGGCGGCTGGGACAGGGAATTCCTACGAGCAGTACTTC	CASRRAAGTGNSYEQYF
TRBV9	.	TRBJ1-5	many	TGTGCCAGCAGCGCGGCGGGGGGGCATCAGCCCCAGCATTTT	CASSAAGGHQPQHF
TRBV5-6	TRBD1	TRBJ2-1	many	TGTGCCAGCAGCTTCGGGACAGGGCTATCCTACAATGAGCAGTTCTTC	CASSFGTGLSYNEQFF
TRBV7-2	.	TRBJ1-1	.	TGTGCCAGCAGCTCCCCAGGGGTTGGGAACACTGAAGCTTTCTTT	CASSSPGVGNTEAFF
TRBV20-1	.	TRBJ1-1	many	TGCAGTGCTAGAGATAATGCTAGAGGGACTGAAGCTTTCTTT	CSARDNARGTEAFF
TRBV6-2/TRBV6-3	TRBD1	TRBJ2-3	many	TGTGCCAGCAGTTACAAGACAGGGGGCCTCACAGATACGCAGTATTTT	CASSYKTGGLTDTQYF
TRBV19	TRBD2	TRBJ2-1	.	TGTGCCACCGGACTAGCGAACGACAATGAGCAGTTCTTC	CATGLANDNEQFF
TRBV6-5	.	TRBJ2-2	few	.	CASSSSGLAYGELFF
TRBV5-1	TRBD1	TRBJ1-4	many	TGCGCCAGCAGCTTTACCGGGACAGGGGAGGAAAAACTGTTTTTT	CASSFTGTGEEKLFF
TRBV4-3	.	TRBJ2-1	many	TGCGCCAGCAGCCAAGATTCGGGGTCCTACAATGAGCAGTTCTTC	CASSQDSGSYNEQFF
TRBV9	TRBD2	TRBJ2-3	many	TGTGCCAGCAGCGTAATAGCGGGAGAAACAGATACGCAGTATTTT	CASSVIAGETDTQYF
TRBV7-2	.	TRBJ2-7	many	TGTGCCAGCAGCTCCCGCGGGGCAGCGGGCTCCTACGAGCAGTACTTC	CASSSRGAAGSYEQYF
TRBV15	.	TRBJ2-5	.	TGTGCCACCAGCAGAGGGGCCAGGGAAAAGACCCAGTACTTC	CATSRGAREKTQYF
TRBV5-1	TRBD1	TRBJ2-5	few	TGCGCCAGCAACGGACAGGGTTGGGAGACCCAGTACTTC	CASNGQGWETQYF
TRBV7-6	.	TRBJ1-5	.	TGTGCCAGCAGCTTAGGACAGGAACAGCCCCAGCATTTT	CASSLGQEQPQHF
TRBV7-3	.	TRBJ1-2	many	TGTGCCAGCAGCCCGGACAGTCCCTCGGTAGATGGCTACACCTTC	CASSPDSPSVDGYTF
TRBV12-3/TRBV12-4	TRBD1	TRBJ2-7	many	TGTGCCAGCAGGGACAGGGGGCAAGAGCAGTACTTC	CASRDRGQEQYF